The present TCR beta chain was sequenced within a study of cytomegalovirus exposure and HLA in healthy donors. Amplification used 60 Vbeta primers and 13 Jbeta primers. Sequenced by immunoSEQ multiplex PCR; TCRdb stores in-frame clones only, minus some. Here the sample spans 210,000 or so clones, just over 75% being singletons. V gave up 4 bases and J gave up 4 bases, with 11 bases separating them. The CDR3 covers 13 residues. CDR1 and CDR2 (germline): SNHLY, FYNNEI. As for this clone: What it recognizes is unknown.

Study-wide results and caveats: Association of about 17,000 TCR beta sequences with HLA alleles was found at 0.05 false discovery rate in a later analysis.

The sequenced sample was PBMCs. This TCR was sampled from a man aged 18 to 30 in good health and CMV-seronegative. This sequence joins TRBV2 and TRBJ2-7; TRBD2 is a possible D gene (5 bases). CDR3 protein: CASSGVATYEQYF. The DNA of the CDR3 is TGTGCCAGCAGTGGGGTAGCGACTTACGAGCAGTACTTC. The full variable domain, with the rest looked up from reference TRBV2 and TRBJ2-7, is EPEVTQTPSHQVTQMGQEVILRCVPISNHLYFYWYRQILGQKVEFLVSFYNNEISEKSEIFDDQFSVERPDGSNFTLKIRSTKLEDSAMYFCASSGVATYEQYFGPGTRLTVT.